This T cell receptor (beta chain) appears in the sequencing data of a study of patients and donors after allogeneic stem cell transplantation. TCRdb fed the RT-PCR reads into MiXCR, producing one record per CDR3 protein. This table has thousands of distinct CDR3 sequences, about 13% appearing once. This CDR3 has 15 residues. With 6 bases clipped from V and 4 bases from J, the junction kept 6 bases outside the gene matches. This receptor was identified in a human donor who was either an allogeneic HSCT recipient or a stem cell or donor lymphocyte infusion donor (not recorded which). It is not recorded whose cells these are; they may come from a transplant donor. V usage is TRBV12-3 or TRBV12-4 and J usage is TRBJ2-1, with TRBD1 matching 10 bases. Sequencing was performed on blood, either unsorted or a sorted T cell fraction (not recorded which). DNA of the CDR3: TGTGCCAGCAGCCCCGGACAGGGGGGGTACAATGAGCAGTTCTTC. Translating gives CASSPGQGGYNEQFF.